The clone carrying this TCR beta chain has only a few counts. Other nucleotide sequences in the sample specify the same CDR3. These data belong to a study of OX40 agonist ivuxolimab in advanced cancers. CDR1 and CDR2 from the germline V gene are SNHLY and FYNNEI. With 3 bases removed from V and 0 bases from J, the gap between germline ends came to 6 bases. The CDR3 has 14 residues. Clones were sequenced by immunoSEQ multiplex PCR, and TCRdb holds only the in-frame ones, with some missing. The table includes tens of thousands of clones, around 80% detected once. The V and J genes are TRBV2 and TRBJ1-5; unclear D gene. The source of this sequence is an adult with an advanced solid tumor such as melanoma, head and neck, liver or kidney cancer. The input for sequencing was CD4+ or CD8+ T cells sorted from blood, taken in a trial of the OX40 agonist ivuxolimab. CDR3 sequence reads: CASSEGISNQPQHF. CDR3 in DNA: TGTGCCAGCAGTGAGGGGATTAGCAATCAGCCCCAGCATTTT.